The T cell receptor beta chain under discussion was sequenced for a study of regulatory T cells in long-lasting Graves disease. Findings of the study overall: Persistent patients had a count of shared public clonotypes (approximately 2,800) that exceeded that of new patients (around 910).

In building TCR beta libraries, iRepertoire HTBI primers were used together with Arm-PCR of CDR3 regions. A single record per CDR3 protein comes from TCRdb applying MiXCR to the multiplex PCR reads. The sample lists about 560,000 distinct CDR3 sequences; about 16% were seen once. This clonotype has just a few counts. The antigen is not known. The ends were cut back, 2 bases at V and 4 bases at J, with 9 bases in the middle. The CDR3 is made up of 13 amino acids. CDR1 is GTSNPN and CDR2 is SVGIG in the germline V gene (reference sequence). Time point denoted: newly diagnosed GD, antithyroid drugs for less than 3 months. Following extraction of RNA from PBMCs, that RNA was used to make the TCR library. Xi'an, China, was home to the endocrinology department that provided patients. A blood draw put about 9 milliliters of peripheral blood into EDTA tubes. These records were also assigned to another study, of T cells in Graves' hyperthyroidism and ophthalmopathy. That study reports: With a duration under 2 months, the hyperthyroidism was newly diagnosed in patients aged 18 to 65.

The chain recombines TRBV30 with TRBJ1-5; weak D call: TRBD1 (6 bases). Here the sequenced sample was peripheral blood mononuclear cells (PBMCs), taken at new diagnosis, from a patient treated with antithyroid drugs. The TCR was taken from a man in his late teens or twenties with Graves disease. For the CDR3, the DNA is TGTGCCTGGAGTTGGACAGCAAATCAGCCCCAGCATTTT. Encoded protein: CAWSWTANQPQHF.